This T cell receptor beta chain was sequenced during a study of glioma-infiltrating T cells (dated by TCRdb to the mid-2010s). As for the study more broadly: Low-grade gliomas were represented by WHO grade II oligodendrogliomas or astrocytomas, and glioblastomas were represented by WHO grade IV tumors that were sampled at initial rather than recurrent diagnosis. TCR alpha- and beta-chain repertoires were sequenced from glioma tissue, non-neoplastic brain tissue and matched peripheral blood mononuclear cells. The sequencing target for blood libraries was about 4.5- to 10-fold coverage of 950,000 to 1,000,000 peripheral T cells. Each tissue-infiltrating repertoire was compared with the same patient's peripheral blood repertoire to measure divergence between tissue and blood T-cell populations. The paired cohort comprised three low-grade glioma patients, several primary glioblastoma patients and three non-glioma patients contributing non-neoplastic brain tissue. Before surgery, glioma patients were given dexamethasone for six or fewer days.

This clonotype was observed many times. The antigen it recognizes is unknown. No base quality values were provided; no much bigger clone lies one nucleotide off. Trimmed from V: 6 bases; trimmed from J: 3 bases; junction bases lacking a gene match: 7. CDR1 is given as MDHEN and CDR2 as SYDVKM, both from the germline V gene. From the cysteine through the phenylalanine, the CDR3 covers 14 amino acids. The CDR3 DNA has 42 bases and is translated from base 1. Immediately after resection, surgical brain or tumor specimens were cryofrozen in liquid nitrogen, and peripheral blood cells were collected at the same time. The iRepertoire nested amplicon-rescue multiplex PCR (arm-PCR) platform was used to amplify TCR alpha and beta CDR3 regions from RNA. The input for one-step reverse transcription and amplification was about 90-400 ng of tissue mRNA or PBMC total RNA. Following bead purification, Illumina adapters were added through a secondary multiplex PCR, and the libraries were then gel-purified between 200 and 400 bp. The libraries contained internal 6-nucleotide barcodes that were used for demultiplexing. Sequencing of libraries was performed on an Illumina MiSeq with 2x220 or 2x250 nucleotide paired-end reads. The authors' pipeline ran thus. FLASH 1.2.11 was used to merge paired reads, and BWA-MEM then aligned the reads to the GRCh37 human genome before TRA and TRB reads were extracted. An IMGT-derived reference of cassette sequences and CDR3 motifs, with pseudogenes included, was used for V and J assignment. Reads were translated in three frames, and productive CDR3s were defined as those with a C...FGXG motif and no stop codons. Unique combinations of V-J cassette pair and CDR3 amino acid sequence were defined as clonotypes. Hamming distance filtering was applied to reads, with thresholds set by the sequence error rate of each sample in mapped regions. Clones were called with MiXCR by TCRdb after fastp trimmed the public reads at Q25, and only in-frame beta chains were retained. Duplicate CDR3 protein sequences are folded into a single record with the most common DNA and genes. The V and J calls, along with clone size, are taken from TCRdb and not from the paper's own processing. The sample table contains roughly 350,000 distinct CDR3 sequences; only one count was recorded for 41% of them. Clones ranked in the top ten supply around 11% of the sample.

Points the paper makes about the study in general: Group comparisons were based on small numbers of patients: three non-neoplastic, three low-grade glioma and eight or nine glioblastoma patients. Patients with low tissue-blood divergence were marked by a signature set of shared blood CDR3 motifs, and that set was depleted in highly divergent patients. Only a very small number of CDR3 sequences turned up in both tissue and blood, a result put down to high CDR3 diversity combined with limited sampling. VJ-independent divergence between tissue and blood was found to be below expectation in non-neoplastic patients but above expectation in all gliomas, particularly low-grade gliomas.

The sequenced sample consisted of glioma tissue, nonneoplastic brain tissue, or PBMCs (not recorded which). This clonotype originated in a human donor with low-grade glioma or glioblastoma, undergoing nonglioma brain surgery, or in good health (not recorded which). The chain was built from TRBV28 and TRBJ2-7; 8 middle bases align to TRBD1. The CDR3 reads CASSADRAIYEQYF. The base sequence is TGTGCCAGCAGCGCGGACAGGGCTATCTACGAGCAGTACTTC.